This TCR beta chain was recorded in a study of blood T cell repertoires in COVID-19. This clone was counted a single time. Clones were read by immunoSEQ multiplex PCR, and TCRdb kept only the in-frame ones, dropping some. The sample holds 150,000 to 200,000 clones; 75% to 90% are singletons and the top ten take about 2%. There are 14 residues in the CDR3. Germline CDR1 MDHEN, CDR2 SYDVKM. Germline trimming cut 7 bases from V and 11 bases from J; bases unmatched to any gene: 10. The TCR was taken from a man aged 65 to 85 with active or convalescent COVID-19. The sequenced sample was peripheral blood. The V call is TRBV28, the J call TRBJ1-5; 11 positions match TRBD1. CDR3 sequence: CASIVSAGQGAQHF. For the CDR3, the DNA is TGTGCCAGCATCGTATCGGCGGGACAGGGGGCCCAGCATTTT.